One T cell receptor (beta chain) is described in this entry. The source of the sample is a study of CD8 T cells in Susac syndrome. The wider study: Blood was drawn from Susac syndrome patients while they were therapy-naive, on corticosteroids, or on intravenous immunoglobulin alone.

CDR1 and CDR2 from the germline V gene are SGDLS and YYNGEE. Trimming took 3 bases from V and 6 from J; bases not matched to a gene: 10. The CDR3 loop spans 16 amino acids. Random hexamers served to reverse transcribe about 0.5 to 1 ug RNA. A single record per CDR3 protein comes from TCRdb applying MiXCR to the immunoSEQ multiplex PCR reads. The sample has about 170,000 distinct CDR3 sequences, approximately 94% seen once. TCR beta sequencing was performed on blood CD8+ and CD4+ T cells. This chain uses TRBV9 with TRBJ2-1; TRBD1 agrees at 9 bases. The source is a human donor with Susac syndrome. The sequencing input was CD4+ T cells from PBMCs. The CDR3 DNA is TGTGCCAGCAGCGACCTGGGGACAGGGTTATTCAATGAGCAGTTCTTC. Translated, it gives CASSDLGTGLFNEQFF.